Below are 18 T cell receptor beta chains sequenced from a single sample in a study of cytomegalovirus exposure and HLA in healthy donors. The PCR used 60 Vbeta and 13 Jbeta primers. TCRdb keeps only in-frame clones here, not all; method: immunoSEQ multiplex PCR. The repertoire table contains 95,000 to 150,000 clones. The sequenced material came from PBMCs. The receptors come from a man aged 40-49 years in good health and CMV-seronegative.

The V gene is TRBV28, the J gene TRBJ2-1; 12 bases match TRBD2. The CDR3 totals 17 residues. Germline V gives CDR1 MDHEN, CDR2 SYDVKM. V was clipped by 4 bases and J by 7 bases; unmatched bases: 11. The CDR3 reads CASSSPPSGRAINEQFF. The CDR3 nucleotides read TGTGCCAGCAGTTCCCCCCCTAGCGGGAGGGCCATAAATGAGCAGTTCTTC.

The chain links TRBV13 to TRBJ2-7; 12 bases are a match to TRBD2. Germline CDR1 is PRHDT and CDR2 is FYEKMQ (reference sequence). Trimming took 4 bases from V and 4 from J; bases not matched to a gene: 5. The CDR3 loop spans 15 amino acids. This chain's CDR3 is CASSSRTSGAYEQYF. CDR3 DNA sequence: TGTGCCAGCAGCTCTCGGACTAGCGGGGCGTACGAGCAGTACTTC.

The chain combines TRBV5-4 with TRBJ2-7, with 10 bases lining up with TRBD1. The J segment lost 3 bases and the V segment lost 3 bases, leaving 6 bases of the junction unmatched. CDR1 and CDR2 from the germline V gene are SGHNT and YYREEE (reference sequence). This CDR3 comprises 15 residues. The DNA of the CDR3 is TGTGCCAGCAGCTCGTGGGACAGGGGAGGCTACGAGCAGTACTTC. It encodes CASSSWDRGGYEQYF. Together with reference TRBV5-4 and TRBJ2-7, the CDR3 gives the full variable domain: ETGVTQSPTHLIKTRGQQVTLRCSSQSGHNTVSWYQQALGQGPQFIFQYYREEENGRGNFPPRFSGLQFPNYSSELNVNALELDDSALYLCASSSWDRGGYEQYFGPGTRLTVT.

The gene calls are TRBV7-6 and TRBJ1-5; D is unresolved. This CDR3 region has 13 residues. Germline CDR1 SGHVS, CDR2 FNYEAQ. Trimming took 3 bases from V and 6 from J, leaving 9 bases between them. This chain's CDR3 is CASSFRVSQPQHF. The CDR3 DNA sequence: TGTGCCAGCAGCTTTCGGGTGAGTCAGCCCCAGCATTTT.

The chain joins TRBV6-5 to TRBJ1-4, with D possibly being TRBD1 (6 bases). This CDR3 contains 15 residues. V gave up 6 bases and J gave up 4 bases, with 15 bases separating them. Germline loops: CDR1 MNHEY, CDR2 SVGAGI. The CDR3 sequence: CASSPGQFLNEKLFF. The CDR3 DNA reads as TGTGCCAGCAGCCCCGGACAGTTCCTTAATGAAAAACTGTTTTTT.

The chain has TRBV7-8 and TRBJ1-5, with a weak D call TRBD1 (5 bases). Germline values: CDR1 SGHVS, CDR2 FQNEAQ. This CDR3 is built from 16 residues. The V end was cut by 4 bases, the J end by 2 bases, with 15 bases between. The CDR3: CASSSLGRAGNQPQHF. The CDR3 bases are TGTGCCAGCAGCTCACTCGGCAGGGCGGGCAATCAGCCCCAGCATTTT.

The CDR3 DNA reads as TGTGCCAGCGCCGACAGGGGAGGGTCCTACGAGCAGTACTTC. Translating it yields CASADRGGSYEQYF. The genes are TRBV6-5 and TRBJ2-7, with a weak D call TRBD1 (8 bases). The CDR3 length is 14 residues. V was shortened by 8 bases and J by 1 base, with 15 bases between the two germline ends. Germline-derived CDR1 and CDR2 are MNHEY and SVGAGI.

The genes are TRBV11-3 and TRBJ2-3; 9 nucleotides agree with TRBD2. Germline V gives CDR1 SGHNT, CDR2 YENEEA. V was pared by 6 bases and J by 8 bases, with 9 bases of the junction left unmatched. There are 14 residues in the CDR3. The CDR3 loop is CASRGWREGGTQYF. The CDR3 DNA sequence: TGTGCCAGCAGAGGATGGCGGGAGGGTGGTACGCAGTATTTT.

The J gene is TRBJ1-5, the V gene TRBV7-9; 7 bases match TRBD1. CDR1 is SEHNR and CDR2 is FQNEAQ in the germline V gene (reference sequence). J gave up 8 bases and V 1 base, and 5 bases lay outside the gene matches. There are 14 residues in the CDR3. CDR3 sequence: CASSLEGGAKPQHF. CDR3 nucleotides: TGTGCCAGCAGCTTAGAAGGGGGCGCGAAGCCCCAGCATTTT.

The chain joins TRBV6-1 to TRBJ2-7; the match to TRBD1 covers 9 bases. The length of the CDR3 is 14 residues. The trim removed 3 bases at V and 2 bases at J, leaving 2 bases unmatched. Germline assignment: CDR1 MNHNS and CDR2 SASEGT. DNA for the CDR3: TGTGCCAGCAGTGACGGGACAGGGCCCTACGAGCAGTACTTC. It codes for CASSDGTGPYEQYF.

The J gene is TRBJ1-2, the V gene TRBV19; no clear D gene. The CDR3 is 15 amino acids. V lost 0 bases and J 5 bases, leaving 13 bases between the germline ends. Germline V gives CDR1 LNHDA, CDR2 SQIVND (reference sequence). The CDR3 DNA is TGTGCCAGTAGTATAGATCAGCCAGGTTCTTATGGCTACACCTTC. Translated, it gives CASSIDQPGSYGYTF.

The gene calls are TRBV21-1 and TRBJ2-3; TRBD2, as called in the table, went unchecked against the DNA. TRBV21-1 is an annotated pseudogene. The CDR3 has 15 amino acids. The CDR3 region is CASSLRAGVEDTQYF. For the CDR3, the DNA is TGTGCCAGCAGCCTAAGGGCGGGAGTCGAGGATACGCAGTATTTT.

This chain links TRBV20-1 with TRBJ1-2; D remains ambiguous. CDR1 is DFQATT and CDR2 is SNEGSKA in the germline V gene (reference sequence). This CDR3 has 11 amino acids. Trimming took 3 bases from V and 8 from J, leaving 10 bases between them. In DNA form, the CDR3 reads TGCAGTGCTAGGTATGCAAGCGGCTACACCTTC. Protein: CSARYASGYTF.

The genes are TRBV5-1 and TRBJ2-7; TRBD2 matches 9 bases. Germline CDR1 and CDR2: SGHRS and YFSETQ. V lost 0 bases, J lost 3 bases, and 7 bases stayed unmatched. This CDR3 comprises 16 residues. The CDR3: CASSLAYAGGGYEQYF. The CDR3 DNA reads TGCGCCAGCAGCTTGGCCTATGCGGGAGGGGGCTACGAGCAGTACTTC.

The chain has TRBV7-2 and TRBJ2-5; D might be TRBD1 (7 bases). With the DNA end fitting TRBJ2-7 better, the J assignment may be wrong. This CDR3 region has 15 residues. Germline CDR1 is SGHTA and CDR2 is FQGNSA. This CDR3 is CASSLVWAGGYEQYF. In DNA form, the CDR3 reads TGTGCCAGCAGCTTAGTGTGGGCAGGGGGGTACGAGCAGTACTTC.

The chain recombines TRBV11-2 with TRBJ2-2; TRBD2 might be the D (5 bases). There are 17 residues in the CDR3. Germline V gene lookup returns CDR1 SGHAT and CDR2 FQNNGV. Trimming took 7 bases from V and 0 from J, leaving 18 bases between them. CDR3 protein: CASTPGARGANTGELFF. The CDR3 bases are TGTGCCAGCACTCCAGGTGCTCGGGGAGCGAACACCGGGGAGCTGTTTTTT.

This chain connects TRBV7-9 to TRBJ2-1; 8 positions match TRBD2. This CDR3 comprises 15 residues. Germline values: CDR1 SEHNR, CDR2 FQNEAQ (reference sequence). V dropped 4 bases and J dropped 5; count of bases not matched to a gene: 7. As DNA, the CDR3 is TGTGCCAGCAGCTCGACTAGCGTGAGGCACAATGAGCAGTTCTTC. This gives the protein CASSSTSVRHNEQFF.

This chain joins TRBV7-8 and TRBJ1-6, with a possible D match to TRBD1 (6 bases). The CDR3 length is 16 residues. Looked up from germline, CDR1 is SGHVS and CDR2 is FQNEAQ. V lost 3 bases to trimming and J lost 2 bases, with 11 bases between them. DNA for the CDR3: TGTGCCAGCAGCTTCCAGGGGAGCGCCTATAATTCACCCCTCCACTTT. It is translated as CASSFQGSAYNSPLHF.